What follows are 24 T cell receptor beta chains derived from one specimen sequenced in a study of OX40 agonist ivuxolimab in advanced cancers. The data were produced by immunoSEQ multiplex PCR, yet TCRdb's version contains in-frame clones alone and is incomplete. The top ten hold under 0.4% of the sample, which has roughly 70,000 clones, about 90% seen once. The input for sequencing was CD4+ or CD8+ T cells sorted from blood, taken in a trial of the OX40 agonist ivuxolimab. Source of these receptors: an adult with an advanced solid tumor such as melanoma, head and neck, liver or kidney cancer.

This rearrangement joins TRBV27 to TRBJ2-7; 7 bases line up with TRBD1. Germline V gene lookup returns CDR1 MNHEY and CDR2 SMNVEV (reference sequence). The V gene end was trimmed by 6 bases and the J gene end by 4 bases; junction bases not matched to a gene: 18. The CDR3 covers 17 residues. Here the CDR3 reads CASRRQGSEYLGYEQYF. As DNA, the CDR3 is TGTGCCAGCAGAAGACAGGGAAGCGAGTATTTGGGATACGAGCAGTACTTC.

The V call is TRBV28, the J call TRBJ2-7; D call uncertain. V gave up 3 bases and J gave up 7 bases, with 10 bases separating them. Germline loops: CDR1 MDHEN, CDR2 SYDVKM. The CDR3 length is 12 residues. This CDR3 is CASSLLFGEQYF. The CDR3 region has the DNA TGTGCCAGCAGTTTGCTCTTTGGTGAGCAGTACTTC.

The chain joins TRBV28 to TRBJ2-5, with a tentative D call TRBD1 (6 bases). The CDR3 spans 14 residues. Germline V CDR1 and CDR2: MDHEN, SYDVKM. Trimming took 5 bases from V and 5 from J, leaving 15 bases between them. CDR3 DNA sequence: TGTGCCAGCAGTCACAGGGACGGCGGGGAGACCCAGTACTTC. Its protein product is CASSHRDGGETQYF.

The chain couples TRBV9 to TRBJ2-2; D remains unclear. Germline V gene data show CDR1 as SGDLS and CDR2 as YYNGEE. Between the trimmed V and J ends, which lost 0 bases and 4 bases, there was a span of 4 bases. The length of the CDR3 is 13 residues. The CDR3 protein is CASSVAITGELFF. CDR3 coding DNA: TGTGCCAGCAGCGTAGCCATCACCGGGGAGCTGTTTTTT. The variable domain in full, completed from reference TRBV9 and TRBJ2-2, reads DSGVTQTPKHLITATGQRVTLRCSPRSGDLSVYWYQQSLDQGLQFLIQYYNGEERAKGNILERFSAQQFPDLHSELNLSSLELGDSALYFCASSVAITGELFFGEGSRLTVL.

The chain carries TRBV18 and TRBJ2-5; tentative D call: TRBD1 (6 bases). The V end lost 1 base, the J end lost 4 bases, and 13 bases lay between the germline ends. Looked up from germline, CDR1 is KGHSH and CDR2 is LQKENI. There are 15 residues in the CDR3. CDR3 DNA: TGTGCCAGCTCACCACTCACATGGGGGCGAGAGACCCAGTACTTC. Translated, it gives CASSPLTWGRETQYF.

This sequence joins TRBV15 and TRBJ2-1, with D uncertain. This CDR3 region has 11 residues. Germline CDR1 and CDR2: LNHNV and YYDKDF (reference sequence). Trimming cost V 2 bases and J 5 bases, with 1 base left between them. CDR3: CATSRNNEQFF. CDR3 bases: TGTGCCACCAGCAGAAACAATGAGCAGTTCTTC.

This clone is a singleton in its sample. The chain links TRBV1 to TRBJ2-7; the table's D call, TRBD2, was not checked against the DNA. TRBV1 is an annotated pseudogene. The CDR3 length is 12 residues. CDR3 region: CTSSQAVHEQYF. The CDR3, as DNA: TGCACCAGCAGCCAAGCCGTCCACGAGCAGTACTTC.

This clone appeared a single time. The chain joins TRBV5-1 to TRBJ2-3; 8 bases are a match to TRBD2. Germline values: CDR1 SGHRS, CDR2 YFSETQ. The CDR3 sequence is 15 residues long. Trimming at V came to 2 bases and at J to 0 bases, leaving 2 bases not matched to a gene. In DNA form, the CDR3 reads TGCGCCAGCAGCTTTGGCGGGAGGAGCACAGATACGCAGTATTTT. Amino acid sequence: CASSFGGRSTDTQYF. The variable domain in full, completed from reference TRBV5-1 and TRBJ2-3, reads KAGVTQTPRYLIKTRGQQVTLSCSPISGHRSVSWYQQTPGQGLQFLFEYFSETQRNKGNFPGRFSGRQFSNSRSEMNVSTLELGDSALYLCASSFGGRSTDTQYFGPGTRLTVL.

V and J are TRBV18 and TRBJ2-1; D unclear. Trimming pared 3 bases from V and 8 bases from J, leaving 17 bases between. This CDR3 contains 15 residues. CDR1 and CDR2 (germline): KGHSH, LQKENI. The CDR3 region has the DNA TGTGCCAGCTCACCTTCTAGGCTAGATATCGATGAGCAGTTCTTC. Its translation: CASSPSRLDIDEQFF.

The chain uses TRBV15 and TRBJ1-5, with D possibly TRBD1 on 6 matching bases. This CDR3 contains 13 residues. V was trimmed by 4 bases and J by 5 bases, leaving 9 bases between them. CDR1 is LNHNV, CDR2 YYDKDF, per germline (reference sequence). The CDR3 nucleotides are TGTGCCACCAGCAAGGGGGGCCATCAGCCCCAGCATTTT. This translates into CATSKGGHQPQHF.

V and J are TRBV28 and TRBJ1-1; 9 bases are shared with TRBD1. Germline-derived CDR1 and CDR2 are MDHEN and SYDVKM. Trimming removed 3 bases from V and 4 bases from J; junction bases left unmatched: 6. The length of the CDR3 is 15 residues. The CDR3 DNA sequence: TGTGCCAGCAGTTTCAGGACGACAGGGGGCACTGAAGCTTTCTTT. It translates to CASSFRTTGGTEAFF.

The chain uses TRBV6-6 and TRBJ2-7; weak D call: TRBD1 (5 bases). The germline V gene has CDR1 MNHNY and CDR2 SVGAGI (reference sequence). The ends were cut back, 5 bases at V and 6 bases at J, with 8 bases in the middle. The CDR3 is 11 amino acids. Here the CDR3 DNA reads TGTGCCAGCAGTAGGGGAAGCGAGCAGTACTTC. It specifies CASSRGSEQYF.

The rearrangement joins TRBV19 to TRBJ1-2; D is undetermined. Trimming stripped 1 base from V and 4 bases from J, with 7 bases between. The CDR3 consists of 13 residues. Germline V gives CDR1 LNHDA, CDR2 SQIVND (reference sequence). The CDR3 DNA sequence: TGTGCCAGTAGTATAGGGGTTAGCTATGGCTACACCTTC. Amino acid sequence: CASSIGVSYGYTF. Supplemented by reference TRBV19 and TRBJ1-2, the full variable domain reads DGGITQSPKYLFRKEGQNVTLSCEQNLNHDAMYWYRQDPGQGLRLIYYSQIVNDFQKGDIAEGYSVSREKKESFPLTVTSAQKNPTAFYLCASSIGVSYGYTFGSGTRLTVV.

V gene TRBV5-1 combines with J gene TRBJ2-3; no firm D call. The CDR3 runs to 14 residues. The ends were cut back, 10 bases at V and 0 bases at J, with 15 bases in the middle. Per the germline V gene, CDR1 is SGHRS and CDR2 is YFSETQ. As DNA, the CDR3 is TGCGCCTCGAATCTGGCACCCAGCACAGATACGCAGTATTTT. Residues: CASNLAPSTDTQYF.

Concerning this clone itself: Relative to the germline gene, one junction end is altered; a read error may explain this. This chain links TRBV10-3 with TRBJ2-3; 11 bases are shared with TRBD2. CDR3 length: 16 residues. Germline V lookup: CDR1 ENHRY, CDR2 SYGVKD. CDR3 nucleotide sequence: TGTGCCATCAACCCGGGACTAGCGGATAGCAGAGATACGCAGTATTTT. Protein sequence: CAINPGLADSRDTQYF.

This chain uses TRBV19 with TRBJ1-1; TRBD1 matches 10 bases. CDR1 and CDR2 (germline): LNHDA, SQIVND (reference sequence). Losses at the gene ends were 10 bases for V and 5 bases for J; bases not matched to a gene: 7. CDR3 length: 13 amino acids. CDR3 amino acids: CAITPGQGTEAFF. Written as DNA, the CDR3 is TGTGCCATCACGCCGGGACAGGGGACTGAAGCTTTCTTT.

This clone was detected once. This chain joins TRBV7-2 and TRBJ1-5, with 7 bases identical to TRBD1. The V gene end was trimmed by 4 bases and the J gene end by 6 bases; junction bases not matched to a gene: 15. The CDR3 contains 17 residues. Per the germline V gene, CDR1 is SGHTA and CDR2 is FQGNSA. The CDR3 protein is CASSSTITGALSQPQHF. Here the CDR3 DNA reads TGTGCCAGCAGCTCAACCATTACAGGGGCCCTTTCTCAGCCCCAGCATTTT.

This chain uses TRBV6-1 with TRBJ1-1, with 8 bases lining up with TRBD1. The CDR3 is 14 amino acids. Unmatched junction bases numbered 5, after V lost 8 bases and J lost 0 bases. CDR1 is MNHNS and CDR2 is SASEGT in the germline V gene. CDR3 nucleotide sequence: TGTGCCAGCGGACAGGGCCATTTGAACACTGAAGCTTTCTTT. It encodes CASGQGHLNTEAFF.

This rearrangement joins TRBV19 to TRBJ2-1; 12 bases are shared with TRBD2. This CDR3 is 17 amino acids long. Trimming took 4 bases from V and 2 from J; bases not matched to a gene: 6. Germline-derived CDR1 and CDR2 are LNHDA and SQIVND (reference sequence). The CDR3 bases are TGTGCCAGTAGTACCCTAAGGACTAGCGGGACCTACAATGAGCAGTTCTTC. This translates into CASSTLRTSGTYNEQFF.

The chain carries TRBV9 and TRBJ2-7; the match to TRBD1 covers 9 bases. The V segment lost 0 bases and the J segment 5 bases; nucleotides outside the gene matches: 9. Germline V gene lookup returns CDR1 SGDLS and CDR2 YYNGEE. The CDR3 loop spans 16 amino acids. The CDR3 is CASSVAWGQGEDEQYF. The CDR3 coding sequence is TGTGCCAGCAGCGTAGCGTGGGGACAGGGCGAGGACGAGCAGTACTTC.

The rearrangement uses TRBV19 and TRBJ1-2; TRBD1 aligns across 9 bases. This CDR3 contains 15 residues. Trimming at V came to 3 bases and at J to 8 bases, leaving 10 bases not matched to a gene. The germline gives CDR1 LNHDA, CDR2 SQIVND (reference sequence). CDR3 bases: TGTGCCAGTAGTATGGGGACCGACAGGGGGGAAGGCTACACCTTC. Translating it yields CASSMGTDRGEGYTF.

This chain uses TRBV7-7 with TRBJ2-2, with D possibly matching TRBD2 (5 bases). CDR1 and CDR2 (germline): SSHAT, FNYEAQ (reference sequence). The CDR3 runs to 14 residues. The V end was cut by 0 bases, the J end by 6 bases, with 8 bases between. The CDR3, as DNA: TGTGCCAGCAGCTTAGCGGGAGATTCCGGGGAGCTGTTTTTT. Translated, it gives CASSLAGDSGELFF.

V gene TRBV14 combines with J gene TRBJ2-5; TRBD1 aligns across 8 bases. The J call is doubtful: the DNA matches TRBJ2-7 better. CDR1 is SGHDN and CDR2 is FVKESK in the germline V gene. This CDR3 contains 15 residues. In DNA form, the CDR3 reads TGTGCCAGCAGCAAAGCCGGGACAGGATCCTACGAGCAGTACTTC. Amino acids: CASSKAGTGSYEQYF.

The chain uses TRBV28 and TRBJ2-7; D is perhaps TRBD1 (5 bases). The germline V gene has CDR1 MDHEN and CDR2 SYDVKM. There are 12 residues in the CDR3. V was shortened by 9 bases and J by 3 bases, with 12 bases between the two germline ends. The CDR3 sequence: CASRQQLYEQYF. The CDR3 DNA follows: TGTGCCAGTAGACAGCAGCTCTACGAGCAGTACTTC.